The present entry profiles one T cell receptor beta chain with its context. Its cognate antigen is unknown. Clones were read by immunoSEQ multiplex PCR, and TCRdb kept only the in-frame ones, dropping some. The table includes around 81,000 clones, around four fifths detected once. Time point defined: blood 4 weeks post-SBRT, at nephrectomy. Treatment in this sample: 15 Gy SBRT to primary tumor, nephrectomy 4 weeks later. Nephrectomy followed 15 Gy stereotactic body radiation by 4 weeks. The patient's renal cell carcinoma had clear cell pathology. CDR3 length: 18 amino acids. With 3 bases clipped from V and 2 bases from J, the junction kept 13 bases outside the gene matches. Germline lookup yields CDR1 SGHVS and CDR2 FQNEAQ. This entry belongs to a study of radiation and T cells in renal cell carcinoma. Findings and limits, study-wide: From baseline, blood top tumor clonotypes peaked at 2 weeks post-radiation. Pretreatment tumor biopsies were lacking, so baseline clonotypes are unknown.

This TCR was sampled from a man in his fifties with renal cell carcinoma. The material was blood, obtained from a patient whose treatment included radiotherapy and nephrectomy. The chain links TRBV7-8 to TRBJ2-3, with TRBD2 matching 8 bases. DNA for the CDR3: TGTGCCAGCAGCTTGACTAGCGCGGGAGTTCAGATCACAGATACGCAGTATTTT. This codes for CASSLTSAGVQITDTQYF.